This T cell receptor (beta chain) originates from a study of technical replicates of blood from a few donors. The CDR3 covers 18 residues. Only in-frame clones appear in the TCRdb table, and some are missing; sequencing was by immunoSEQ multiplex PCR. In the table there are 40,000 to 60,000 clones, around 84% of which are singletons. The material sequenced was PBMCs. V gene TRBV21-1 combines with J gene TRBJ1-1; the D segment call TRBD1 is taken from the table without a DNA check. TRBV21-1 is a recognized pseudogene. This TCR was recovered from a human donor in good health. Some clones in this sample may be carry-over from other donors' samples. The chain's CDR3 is CASSGMTDGQGLNTEAFF. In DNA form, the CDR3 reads TGTGCCAGCAGCGGAATGACGGACGGACAGGGGTTGAACACTGAAGCTTTCTTT.